These T cell receptor beta chains were read from a single sample in a study of cytomegalovirus exposure and HLA in healthy donors. Profiled with immunoSEQ multiplex PCR; TCRdb holds only in-frame clones, not every one. The sample lists over 200,000 clones; more than 70% were seen once. Source material: PBMCs. These receptors all stem from a human donor in good health. The CDR3 runs from the conserved cysteine through the conserved F or W. Each record gives: D gene, clone size, J gene, V gene, CDR3 protein, CDR3 DNA. D genes are given only for firm matches. Clone size appears in some rows only: once, few, many, or a class for an expanded clone.

>TRBD1|-|TRBJ2-7|TRBV28
CASRLQQGKSYEQYF
TGTGCCAGCAGACTCCAACAGGGGAAGTCCTACGAGCAGTACTTC
>-|once|TRBJ2-1|TRBV4-1
CASSQAGHLYNEQFF
TGCGCCAGCAGCCAAGCCGGACACTTATACAATGAGCAGTTCTTC
>TRBD1|once|TRBJ1-1|TRBV30
CAWSVPTGRWTEAFF
TGTGCCTGGAGTGTCCCGACAGGGCGTTGGACTGAAGCTTTCTTT
>TRBD1|once|TRBJ2-7|TRBV7-6
CASSLGSGQGYYEQYF
TGTGCCAGCAGCTTAGGGTCGGGACAGGGCTATTACGAGCAGTACTTC
>TRBD2|-|TRBJ2-3|TRBV5-4
CASTFSLTSGGSTDTQYF
TGTGCCAGCACCTTTTCGTTGACTAGCGGGGGAAGCACAGATACGCAGTATTTT
>-|-|TRBJ2-7|TRBV13
CASSSSVPNYEQYF
TGTGCCAGCAGCTCTAGCGTCCCGAACTACGAGCAGTACTTC
>TRBD2|-|TRBJ2-3|TRBV18
CASSLIGAGGPDTQYF
TGTGCCAGCTCACTGATCGGGGCGGGAGGGCCAGATACGCAGTATTTT
>-|-|TRBJ2-7|TRBV2
CASGPLLTEQYF
TGTGCCAGCGGGCCTCTCCTCACCGAGCAGTACTTC
>-|-|TRBJ2-1|TRBV9
CASSQRSLADYNEQFF
TGTGCCAGCAGCCAGCGGAGTCTGGCAGACTACAATGAGCAGTTCTTC
>-|-|TRBJ2-7|TRBV10-1
CASSEARSKDRPYEQYF
TGCGCCAGCAGTGAGGCTAGGTCAAAGGACAGACCCTACGAGCAGTACTTC
>-|-|TRBJ1-2|TRBV9
CASSASTHRASNYGYTF
TGTGCCAGCAGCGCATCCACTCACAGGGCTTCTAACTATGGCTACACCTTC
>TRBD1|-|TRBJ2-7|TRBV19
CASSIMGQNYEQYF
TGTGCCAGTAGTATTATGGGACAGAACTACGAGCAGTACTTC
>TRBD1|-|TRBJ2-2|TRBV11-3
CASSLDPTGVTGELFF
TGTGCCAGCAGCTTAGACCCGACAGGGGTTACCGGGGAGCTGTTTTTT
>-|-|TRBJ1-1|TRBV2
CASSEGVNTEAFF
TGTGCCAGCAGTGAAGGAGTGAACACTGAAGCTTTCTTT
>-|-|TRBJ2-7|TRBV7-2
CASSLDPGISYEQYF
TGTGCCAGCAGCTTAGATCCAGGGATCTCCTACGAGCAGTACTTC
>TRBD1|-|TRBJ2-7|TRBV29-1
CSVVTGKHPYEQYF
TGCAGCGTTGTGACAGGGAAGCACCCCTACGAGCAGTACTTC
>TRBD2|-|TRBJ2-7|TRBV6-5
CASSSALAGGPHEQYF
TGTGCCAGCAGTTCCGCTCTAGCGGGAGGGCCCCACGAGCAGTACTTC
>TRBD1|few|TRBJ1-2|TRBV7-8
CASSPGDRGRGYTF
TGTGCCAGCAGCCCCGGAGACAGGGGGCGAGGCTACACCTTC
>-|-|TRBJ1-4|TRBV12-5
CASGLVPRLANEKLFF
TGTGCTAGTGGTTTGGTACCCAGACTCGCTAATGAAAAACTGTTTTTT
>TRBD2|-|TRBJ2-5|TRBV19
CARLAGGPLETQYF
TGTGCCAGACTAGCGGGAGGGCCGTTAGAGACCCAGTACTTC
>-|-|TRBJ1-1|TRBV2
CASSVSVKDTEAFF
TGTGCCAGCAGTGTTAGCGTTAAGGACACTGAAGCTTTCTTT
>TRBD2|once|TRBJ2-7|TRBV6-1
CASSEVLGGPYEQYF
TGTGCCAGCAGTGAAGTTCTGGGAGGGCCCTACGAGCAGTACTTC
>TRBD2|-|TRBJ2-1|TRBV15
CATSMASGRVFF
TGTGCCACCAGCATGGCTAGCGGGAGGGTGTTCTTC
>-|-|TRBJ2-3|TRBV19
CASSMGLVTDTQYF
TGTGCCAGTAGTATGGGGCTGGTCACAGATACGCAGTATTTT
>-|-|TRBJ1-2|TRBV4-2
CASSRHRGENYGYTF
TGTGCCAGCAGCCGGCACCGGGGGGAAAACTATGGCTACACCTTC
>TRBD2|-|TRBJ2-3|TRBV29-1
CSVEVAGTDTQYF
TGCAGCGTTGAGGTAGCGGGGACAGATACGCAGTATTTT
>-|-|TRBJ2-7|TRBV28
CASSPGQELYEQYF
TGTGCCAGCAGTCCCGGACAAGAGCTCTACGAGCAGTACTTC
>TRBD2|-|TRBJ2-7|TRBV29-1
CSVAAGGPHEQYF
TGCAGCGTTGCGGCGGGAGGGCCCCACGAGCAGTACTTC
>-|-|TRBJ1-1|TRBV6-5
CASSETETIAEAFF
TGTGCCAGCAGTGAAACAGAGACAATCGCTGAAGCTTTCTTT
>-|-|TRBJ2-2|TRBV18
CATKRQSTGELFF
TGTGCCACAAAGAGGCAGTCCACCGGGGAGCTGTTTTTT
>TRBD1|-|TRBJ2-1|TRBV11-3
CASSAAGTGSNEQFF
TGTGCCAGCAGCGCGGCCGGGACAGGGTCCAATGAGCAGTTCTTC
>-|-|TRBJ1-5|TRBV6-1
CASSEGAFNQPQHF
TGTGCCAGCAGTGAAGGCGCGTTCAATCAGCCCCAGCATTTT
>-|-|TRBJ2-5|TRBV27
CASSLGPGQETQYF
TGTGCCAGCAGTTTAGGTCCGGGGCAAGAGACCCAGTACTTC
>-|-|TRBJ1-1|TRBV19
CASSTSLGAFF
TGTGCCAGTAGTACCTCCCTAGGAGCTTTCTTT
>TRBD2|-|TRBJ2-7|TRBV4-1
CASSQGLAGYEQYF
TGCGCCAGCAGCCAGGGACTAGCGGGCTACGAGCAGTACTTC
>-|once|TRBJ2-3|TRBV27
CASSLSSSTDTQYF
TGTGCCAGCAGTTTATCTTCTAGCACAGATACGCAGTATTTT
>-|-|TRBJ1-1|TRBV18
CASSFASVAFF
TGTGCCAGCTCATTCGCCAGCGTAGCTTTCTTT
>TRBD2|-|TRBJ2-5|TRBV5-4
CASSLVSGQETQYF
TGTGCCAGCAGCCTCGTTAGCGGGCAAGAGACCCAGTACTTC
>-|-|TRBJ2-7|TRBV2
CASRENLGQVYYEQYF
TGTGCCAGCAGAGAAAACCTGGGACAAGTATACTACGAGCAGTACTTC
>TRBD1|-|TRBJ1-5|TRBV19
CASRQGNQPQHF
TGTGCCAGTAGACAGGGGAATCAGCCCCAGCATTTT
>TRBD1|few|TRBJ2-6|TRBV5-1
CASSQGAGANVLTF
TGCGCCAGCAGCCAGGGGGCTGGGGCCAACGTCCTGACTTTC
>TRBD2|-|TRBJ2-7|TRBV18
CASSPGLAGDSYEQYF
TGTGCCAGCTCACCGGGACTAGCGGGAGATAGTTACGAGCAGTACTTC
>-|-|TRBJ1-4|TRBV18
CASSPLREFGEKLFF
TGTGCCAGCTCACCACTCCGGGAATTCGGTGAAAAACTGTTTTTT
>-|-|TRBJ1-2|TRBV6-1
CATNRDTGFYGYTF
TGTGCCACAAATAGAGACACAGGCTTCTATGGCTACACCTTC